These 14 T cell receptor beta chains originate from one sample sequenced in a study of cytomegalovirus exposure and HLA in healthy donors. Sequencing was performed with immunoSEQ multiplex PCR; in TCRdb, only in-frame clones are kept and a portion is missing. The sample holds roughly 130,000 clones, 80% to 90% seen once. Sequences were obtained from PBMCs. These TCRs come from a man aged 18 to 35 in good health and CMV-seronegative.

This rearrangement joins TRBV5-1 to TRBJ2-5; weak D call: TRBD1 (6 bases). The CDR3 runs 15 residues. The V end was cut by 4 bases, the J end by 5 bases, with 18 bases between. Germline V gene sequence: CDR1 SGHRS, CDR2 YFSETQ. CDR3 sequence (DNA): TGCGCCAGCAGCCCGTTCGACAGGCGCGGGGAGACCCAGTACTTC. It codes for CASSPFDRRGETQYF.

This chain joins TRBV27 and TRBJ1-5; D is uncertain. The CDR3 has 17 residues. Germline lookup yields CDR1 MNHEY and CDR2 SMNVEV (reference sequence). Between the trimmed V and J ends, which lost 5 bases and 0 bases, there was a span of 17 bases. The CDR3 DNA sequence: TGTGCCAGCAGTCTCACCGGGATATCCTATAGCAATCAGCCCCAGCATTTT. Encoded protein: CASSLTGISYSNQPQHF.

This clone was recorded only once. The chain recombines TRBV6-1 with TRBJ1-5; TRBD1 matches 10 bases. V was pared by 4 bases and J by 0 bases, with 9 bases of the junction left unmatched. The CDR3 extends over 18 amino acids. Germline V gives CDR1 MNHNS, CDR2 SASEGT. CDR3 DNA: TGTGCCAGCAGTGGGGGACAGGGGACCTACTATAGCAATCAGCCCCAGCATTTT. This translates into CASSGGQGTYYSNQPQHF.

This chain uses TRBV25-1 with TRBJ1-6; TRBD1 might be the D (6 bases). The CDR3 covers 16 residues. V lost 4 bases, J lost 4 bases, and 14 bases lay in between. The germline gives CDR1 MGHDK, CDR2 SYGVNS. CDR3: CASSGQVASYNSPLHF. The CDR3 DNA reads TGTGCCAGCAGTGGACAGGTAGCGTCATATAATTCACCCCTCCACTTT.

The CDR3 region is CASSYTGARGEKLFF. The CDR3, as DNA: TGTGCCAGCAGCTACACAGGGGCCCGAGGGGAAAAACTGTTTTTT. J is TRBJ1-4 and V is TRBV6-6, with 7 bases that match TRBD1. V was clipped by 6 bases and J by 8 bases; unmatched bases: 12. CDR3 size: 15 residues. Germline CDR1 and CDR2: MNHNY and SVGAGI (reference sequence).

CDR3 in amino acids: CASSREPLGLGYTEAFF. The CDR3 nucleotides read TGTGCCAGCAGCCGCGAACCTCTCGGACTGGGGTACACTGAAGCTTTCTTT. The chain joins TRBV14 to TRBJ1-1; D gene uncertain. V lost 4 bases and J lost 3, with 21 bases in between. This CDR3 is built from 17 residues. Germline V gene sequence: CDR1 SGHDN, CDR2 FVKESK.

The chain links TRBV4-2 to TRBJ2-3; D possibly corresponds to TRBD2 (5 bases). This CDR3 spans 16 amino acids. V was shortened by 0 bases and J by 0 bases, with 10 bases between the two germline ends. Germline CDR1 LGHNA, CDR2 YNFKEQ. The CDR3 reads CASSQEYRESTDTQYF. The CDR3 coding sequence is TGTGCCAGCAGCCAAGAGTACCGGGAAAGCACAGATACGCAGTATTTT.

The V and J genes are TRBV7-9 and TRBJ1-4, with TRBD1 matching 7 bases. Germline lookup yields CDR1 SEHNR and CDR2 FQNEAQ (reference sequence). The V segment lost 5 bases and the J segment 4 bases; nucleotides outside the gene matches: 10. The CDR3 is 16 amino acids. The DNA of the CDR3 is TGTGCCAGCAGCCTAAGTCCGGGACAGATTAATGAAAAACTGTTTTTT. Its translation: CASSLSPGQINEKLFF.

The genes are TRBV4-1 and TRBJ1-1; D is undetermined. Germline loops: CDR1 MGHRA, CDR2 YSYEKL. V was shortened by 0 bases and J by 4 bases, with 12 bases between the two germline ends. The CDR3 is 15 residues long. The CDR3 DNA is TGCGCCAGCAGCCAAGATACAGCAAGAATCACTGAAGCTTTCTTT. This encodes CASSQDTARITEAFF.

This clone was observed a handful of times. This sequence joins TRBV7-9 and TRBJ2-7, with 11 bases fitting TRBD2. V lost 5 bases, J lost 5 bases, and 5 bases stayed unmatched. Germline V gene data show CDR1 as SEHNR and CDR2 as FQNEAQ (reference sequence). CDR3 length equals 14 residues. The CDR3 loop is CASSGLAGKDEQYF. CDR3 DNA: TGTGCCAGCAGCGGACTAGCGGGTAAAGACGAGCAGTACTTC.

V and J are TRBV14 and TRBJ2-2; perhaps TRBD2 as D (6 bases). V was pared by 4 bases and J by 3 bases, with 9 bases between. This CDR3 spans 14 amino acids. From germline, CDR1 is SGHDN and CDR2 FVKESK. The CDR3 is CASSPAGHTGELFF. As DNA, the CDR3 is TGTGCCAGCAGCCCTGCGGGGCACACCGGGGAGCTGTTTTTT.

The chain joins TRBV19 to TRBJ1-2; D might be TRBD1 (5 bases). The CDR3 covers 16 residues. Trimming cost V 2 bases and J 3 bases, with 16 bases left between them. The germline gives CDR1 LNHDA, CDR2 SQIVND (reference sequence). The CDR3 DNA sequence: TGTGCCAGTAGTATAACGGGGGGAAGTTGGTACTATGGCTACACCTTC. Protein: CASSITGGSWYYGYTF.

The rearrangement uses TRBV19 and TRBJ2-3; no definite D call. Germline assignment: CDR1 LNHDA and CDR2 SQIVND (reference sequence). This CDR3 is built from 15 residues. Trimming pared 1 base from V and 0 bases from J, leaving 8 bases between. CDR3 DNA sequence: TGTGCCAGTAGTATAGGCAGGCTGAGCACAGATACGCAGTATTTT. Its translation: CASSIGRLSTDTQYF.

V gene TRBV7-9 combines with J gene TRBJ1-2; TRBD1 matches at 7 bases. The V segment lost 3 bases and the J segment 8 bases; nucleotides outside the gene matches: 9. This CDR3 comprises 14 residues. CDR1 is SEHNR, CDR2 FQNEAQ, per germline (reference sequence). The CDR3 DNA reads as TGTGCCAGCAGCTTCCCCGACAGGGTTCAGGGCTACACCTTC. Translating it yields CASSFPDRVQGYTF.